The entry below describes one T cell receptor beta chain. This sample stems from a study of blood T cell repertoires in COVID-19. Overall study: Samples of COVID-19 (acute and convalescent) were obtained from the United States, Italy and Spain. PBMCs, B-cell-depleted T cells, or T cells were the source of the cDNA or gDNA that made up the material.

The authors' processing: Reference gene primer amplification in the assay estimated nucleated cell counts. Sequenced by immunoSEQ multiplex PCR; TCRdb stores in-frame clones only, minus some. For V, J and clone size, that table is used; D and trimming come from the DNA. The sample has some 170,000 clones; about 80% are singletons. The CDR3 has 20 residues. CDR1 MNHEY and CDR2 SMNVEV come from the germline V gene (reference sequence). Unmatched junction bases numbered 15, after V lost 3 bases and J lost 0 bases. This sequence was found in a man in his 60s with acute or convalescent COVID-19. The chain joins TRBV27 to TRBJ2-2; 8 bases are shared with TRBD1. Source material: peripheral blood. The CDR3 loop is CASSFLPWTGRVANTGELFF. Written as DNA, the CDR3 is TGTGCCAGCAGTTTCCTGCCTTGGACAGGGCGAGTAGCGAACACCGGGGAGCTGTTTTTT.